These T cell receptor beta chains were read from a single sample in a study of T cells after yellow fever vaccination. TCRdb re-analysed the 5' RACE reads in MiXCR, keeping a single row per CDR3 protein. The data contain some 260,000 distinct CDR3 sequences, around 5.2% of them singletons. The material sequenced was CD4+ T cells sorted from PBMCs, taken on the day of the yellow fever booster vaccination. The receptor set was obtained from a man between 18 and 35 years old who received the YFV17D yellow fever vaccine. Both conserved end residues are part of each CDR3. Fields, in order: V gene, J gene, CDR3 protein.

TRBV28	TRBJ1-2	CASSLLFFGTAQKYGYTF
TRBV7-2	TRBJ2-3	CASGLPSTDTQYF
TRBV15	TRBJ1-5	CATSRGGRPQHF
TRBV18	TRBJ1-4	CASSPAATRGGNEKLFF
TRBV6-2/TRBV6-3	TRBJ1-2	CASSYPDGGYTF
TRBV27	TRBJ1-1	CASSTDGGGTEAFF
TRBV29-1	TRBJ2-2	CSVDRGTGGTGELFF
TRBV7-9	TRBJ2-1	CASSPGDLPAIYNEQFF
TRBV6-5	TRBJ1-1	CASSYSSGTENTEAFF
TRBV7-3	TRBJ2-2	CASSPPTGELFF
TRBV11-1	TRBJ2-2	CASSLRLYGAGELFF
TRBV18	TRBJ2-3	CASSWDSYTTDTQYF
TRBV29-1	TRBJ1-3	CSVGGNSGNTIYF
TRBV5-1	TRBJ1-1	CASTWGQPNTEAFF
TRBV30	TRBJ1-2	CAWSGTGKYGYTF
TRBV12-3/TRBV12-4	TRBJ2-5	CASSLRLAGNQETQYF
TRBV12-3/TRBV12-4	TRBJ2-6	CASSFFGRGISGANVLTF
TRBV4-2	TRBJ2-4	CASSQGLAGDIAKNIQYF
TRBV7-2	TRBJ2-3	CASTTRNTDTQYF
TRBV12-3/TRBV12-4	TRBJ2-5	CASSPGLAGGETQYF
TRBV10-2	TRBJ1-1	CASSEPRWTATEAFF
TRBV6-5	TRBJ2-7	CASSALASGETYEQYF
TRBV4-1	TRBJ2-2	CASSQVGGSTGELFF
TRBV12-3/TRBV12-4	TRBJ1-5	CASSLTGQGSNQPQHF
TRBV11-3	TRBJ2-2	CASSLDLVTGELFF
TRBV7-9	TRBJ2-7	CASSPYEQYF
TRBV12-3/TRBV12-4	TRBJ1-5	CASSLGDRGRTQPQHF
TRBV9	TRBJ2-3	CASSVVSAGAKSTDTQYF
TRBV4-3	TRBJ2-6	CASSQDRAFGSGANVLTF
TRBV28	TRBJ1-6	CASSLHSDRSVHF
TRBV20-1	TRBJ2-3	CSAEQVTDTQYF
TRBV25-1	TRBJ2-3	CASSKTGLARYTQYF
TRBV5-1	TRBJ2-4	CASSPGVAKNIQYF
TRBV19	TRBJ2-3	CASSIDSGTGNKDTQYF
TRBV29-1	TRBJ2-3	CSVEGQRTDTQYF
TRBV7-8	TRBJ2-1	CASSIDRGSYNEQFF
TRBV12-5	TRBJ1-5	CASGLGSRQGSGQPQHF
TRBV9	TRBJ2-3	CASSAIEFGDTQYF
TRBV5-1	TRBJ1-5	CASSLDGNNQPQHF
TRBV6-2/TRBV6-3	TRBJ2-5	CASRRFAGNQETQYF
TRBV12-3/TRBV12-4	TRBJ1-1	CASSLSRRTEAFF
TRBV5-1	TRBJ2-7	CASSSASGTYEQYF
TRBV15	TRBJ2-3	CATSSRNTDTQYF
TRBV7-2	TRBJ1-5	CASSLGFRDFGNQPQHF
TRBV18	TRBJ1-5	CASSPRTTGRDQPQHF
TRBV4-3	TRBJ2-7	CASSRGPGTGVHEQYF
TRBV5-5	TRBJ1-6	CASSLAQGDSPLHF
TRBV4-1	TRBJ2-3	CASSLTDGDTQYF
TRBV7-2	TRBJ2-2	CASSLEVAGVGSGELFF
TRBV6-2/TRBV6-3	TRBJ2-1	CASSPGTGNNEQFF
TRBV5-1	TRBJ1-4	CASSLEAQGEKLFF